Below are 6 T cell receptor beta chains sequenced from a single sample in a study of shared clonotypes between healthy human individuals (TCRdb year 2020). For the CD8 naive samples, CD45RO-negative cells were positively selected for CCR7, yielding a CD45RA+CCR7+ population from which TemRA cells were excluded. The library was prepared using the immunoSEQ multiplex PCR assay. As stored in TCRdb, this immuneACCESS dataset retains in-frame rearrangements with V and J assigned. A fraction of the clones does not appear; measured against another copy, unresolved V genes explain less than half of the discrepancy, and the remainder lacks a known reason. Here the sample has about 2.1 million clones; roughly 95% occur a single time. Jointly, the top ten make up about 1.7% of the sample. The material sequenced was naive CD8+ T cells from PBMCs. Per the publication, the cell subset or site label means: CD45RA+CCR7+. The receptors were sampled from a man aged 18 to 29 in good health. Some clones in this sample may be carry-over from other donors' samples.

V is TRBV2 and J is TRBJ1-1; 7 nucleotides line up with TRBD1. Trimming took 9 bases from V and 1 from J; bases not matched to a gene: 5. CDR1 is SNHLY, CDR2 FYNNEI, per germline. The CDR3 is 13 residues long. The CDR3 DNA is TGTGCCAGAACCGGGACAGCGAACACTGAAGCTTTCTTT. This gives the protein CARTGTANTEAFF.

This chain uses TRBV30 with TRBJ2-1, with no clear D. CDR1 is GTSNPN, CDR2 SVGIG, per germline (reference sequence). The CDR3 length is 13 residues. V lost 0 bases and J 4 bases, leaving 7 bases between the germline ends. The CDR3 sequence: CAWSVLRYNEQFF. The CDR3 bases are TGTGCCTGGAGTGTACTGCGTTACAATGAGCAGTTCTTC.

This chain links TRBV28 with TRBJ1-2; 9 bases align to TRBD1. The germline CDR1 and CDR2 sequences are MDHEN and SYDVKM. Germline trimming cut 2 bases from V and 1 base from J; bases unmatched to any gene: 5. The CDR3 covers 16 residues. This CDR3 is CASSLTGGAFNYGYTF. The DNA for the CDR3 is TGTGCCAGCAGTTTAACAGGGGGCGCCTTTAACTATGGCTACACCTTC.

CDR3 in amino acids: CASLRDRARNTEAFF. Here the CDR3 DNA reads TGTGCCAGTCTCCGGGACAGGGCCAGGAACACTGAAGCTTTCTTT. The gene calls are TRBV19 and TRBJ1-1; 9 bases line up with TRBD1. The V segment lost 8 bases and the J segment 1 base; nucleotides outside the gene matches: 8. Germline CDR1 reads LNHDA; CDR2 reads SQIVND (reference sequence). CDR3 length: 15 residues.

The J gene is TRBJ2-3, the V gene TRBV27; D possibly corresponds to TRBD2 (6 bases). Trimming took off 7 bases at V and 4 bases at J, with 18 bases between the two ends. CDR3 size: 15 residues. CDR1 and CDR2 (germline): MNHEY, SMNVEV (reference sequence). This CDR3 reads CASNHLAGTSDTQYF. CDR3 DNA: TGTGCCAGCAACCACTTGGCGGGAACTTCAGATACGCAGTATTTT.

The CDR3 protein is CASTMVAGPYNEQFF. The CDR3, as DNA: TGTGCCAGTACAATGGTAGCGGGACCGTACAATGAGCAGTTCTTC. The chain combines TRBV19 with TRBJ2-1; 8 bases line up with TRBD2. The CDR3 length is 15 residues. After removal of 7 bases from V and 4 bases from J, the junction contained 9 bases not matched to a gene. Germline assignment: CDR1 LNHDA and CDR2 SQIVND (reference sequence).